This entry concerns a single T cell receptor (beta chain). This record comes from a study of blood T cell repertoires in COVID-19. The data were produced by immunoSEQ multiplex PCR, yet TCRdb's version contains in-frame clones alone and is incomplete. The sample holds about 53,000 clones; around 79% are singletons and the top ten take about two fifths. V dropped 6 bases and J dropped 2; count of bases not matched to a gene: 4. CDR3 size: 14 residues. CDR1 and CDR2 (germline): SGHRS, YFSETQ. The chain carries TRBV5-1 and TRBJ1-2, with 10 bases lining up with TRBD1. The sequence derives from a man aged 70 or older with active or convalescent COVID-19. The sample consisted of peripheral blood. The CDR3 nucleotides read TGCGCCAGCACCCCGGGACAGGGGAACTATGGCTACACCTTC. As protein: CASTPGQGNYGYTF.